This TCR beta chain was observed in a study of CXCR3-negative and CXCR3-positive naive CD8 T cells. CDR1 is SEHNR and CDR2 is FQNEAQ in the germline V gene (reference sequence). This CDR3 has 13 amino acids. Worth noting for this clonotype: What it recognizes is unknown.

Whole-study results and caveats: Naive subsets were similarly diverse, while memory CD8+ repertoires were much less diverse.

Triplicate sorts of some 300,000 cells per CD8+ subset. The libraries of TRB cDNA were constructed through 5' RACE using UMI labels. One entry per CDR3 protein, without DNA, is what TCRdb gives after re-calling the 5' RACE reads. Its table lists 45,000 to 55,000 distinct CDR3 sequences. The chain employs TRBV7-9 and TRBJ1-1. Sequencing was done on a sample of memory CD8+ T cells from blood. The TCR sequence derives from a human donor in good health. Some clones in this sample may be carry-over from other donors' samples. The CDR3 reads CASSTIGNTEAFF.